These T cell receptor beta chains were read from a single sample in a study of multiple sclerosis patients with progressive multifocal leukoencephalopathy. Assay: immunoSEQ multiplex PCR; the TCRdb copy retains only in-frame clones and omits some. The repertoire has about 30,000 clones, about 90% of them found once; the top ten carry around 2.9%. Sample: PBMCs, taken from a patient treated with natalizumab. These receptors all come from a human donor with progressive multifocal leukoencephalopathy. Each CDR3 is given with its conserved first and last residue. D genes are given only for firm matches.

>TRBD2|TRBV7-9|TRBJ2-2
CASSGRTSGTNTGELFF
>-|TRBV2|TRBJ1-1
CASRTSPFGEEAFF
>-|TRBV5-1|TRBJ1-1
CASSLGGRGTEAFF
>-|TRBV4-1|TRBJ1-1
CASSPPSNTEAFF
>-|TRBV5-6|TRBJ1-3
CASSSGIAGNTIYF
>-|TRBV28|TRBJ1-2
CASSLGGTFNYGYTF
>TRBD2|TRBV4-3|TRBJ2-1
CASSQDRGLAGEQFF
>-|TRBV18|TRBJ2-1
CASSPPRGTAYNEQFF
>-|TRBV19|TRBJ2-5
CASSRGTRETQYF
>-|TRBV19|TRBJ2-2
CATRNGGAEGLGELFF
>-|TRBV7-3|TRBJ2-1
CASRDPYKDRDHEQFF
>-|TRBV5-1|TRBJ2-1
CASSLVPEAYNEQFF